The 15 T cell receptor beta chains below were found in one sample sequenced in a study of control samples from healthy donors and cancer patients. The assay was immunoSEQ multiplex PCR, and TCRdb's table has in-frame clones only and misses some. The sample has around 90,000 clones; approximately 81% are singletons. Sequencing input: blood. These receptors originate from a woman in her thirties or forties in good health.

This chain uses TRBV6-1 with TRBJ2-7; 7 bases match TRBD1. CDR1 is MNHNS and CDR2 is SASEGT in the germline V gene. The CDR3 spans 15 residues. V was pared by 3 bases and J by 3 bases, with 8 bases of the junction left unmatched. Written as DNA, the CDR3 is TGTGCCAGCAGTGAGAGCCCGGGACAGAACTACGAGCAGTACTTC. Translating gives CASSESPGQNYEQYF.

This chain connects TRBV30 to TRBJ2-1; D remains ambiguous. The CDR3 extends over 12 amino acids. Between the trimmed V and J ends, which lost 1 base and 6 bases, there was a span of 7 bases. Per the germline V gene, CDR1 is GTSNPN and CDR2 is SVGIG (reference sequence). The DNA for the CDR3 is TGTGCCTGGAGTGACTTTGGCAATGAGCAGTTCTTC. The encoded protein is CAWSDFGNEQFF.

This clone was observed a single time. The chain is built from TRBV2 and TRBJ1-2; D is perhaps TRBD1 (6 bases). Per germline, CDR1 SNHLY and CDR2 FYNNEI. Trimming pared 5 bases from V and 5 bases from J, leaving 15 bases between. The CDR3 runs 14 residues. CDR3 residues: CASSPAGANYGYTF. The CDR3 DNA follows: TGTGCCAGCAGTCCCGCAGGGGCAAATTATGGCTACACCTTC.

The chain is built from TRBV29-1 and TRBJ1-1; a possible D gene is TRBD1 (6 bases). Trimming pared 4 bases from V and 6 bases from J, leaving 18 bases between. This CDR3 has 14 residues. CDR1 SQVTM and CDR2 ANQGSEA come from the germline V gene. DNA of the CDR3: TGCAGCGTTGCCCTGCTCGGACAGACCGCTGAAGCTTTCTTT. Residues: CSVALLGQTAEAFF. The variable domain in full, completed from reference TRBV29-1 and TRBJ1-1, reads SAVISQKPSRDICQRGTSLTIQCQVDSQVTMMFWYRQQPGQSLTLIATANQGSEATYESGFVIDKFPISRPNLTFSTLTVSNMSPEDSSIYLCSVALLGQTAEAFFGQGTRLTVV.

The chain is built from TRBV19 and TRBJ1-4; tentatively, D is TRBD1 (6 bases). Germline CDR1 reads LNHDA; CDR2 reads SQIVND (reference sequence). V shed 5 bases and J shed 4 bases, with 14 bases lying between them. CDR3 length equals 15 residues. For the CDR3, the DNA is TGTGCCAGTAGTCCCCGGAGGGGGTATAATGAAAAACTGTTTTTT. Protein sequence: CASSPRRGYNEKLFF. The variable domain in full, completed from reference TRBV19 and TRBJ1-4, reads DGGITQSPKYLFRKEGQNVTLSCEQNLNHDAMYWYRQDPGQGLRLIYYSQIVNDFQKGDIAEGYSVSREKKESFPLTVTSAQKNPTAFYLCASSPRRGYNEKLFFGSGTQLSVL.

V is TRBV21-1 and J is TRBJ2-7; TRBD2 is the table's D call, not checked against the DNA. TRBV21-1 constitutes a pseudogene. The CDR3 totals 17 residues. The CDR3: CASSSAGRVKRKDEQYF. CDR3 DNA: TGTGCCAGCAGTTCGGCGGGACGAGTCAAGCGGAAGGACGAGCAGTACTTC.

CDR3 in amino acids: CASSQGDSTDTQYF. The CDR3 DNA follows: TGCGCCAGCAGCCAAGGGGACAGCACAGATACGCAGTATTTT. J is TRBJ2-3 and V is TRBV4-3; possibly TRBD1 or TRBD2 for D (5 bases each). Per the germline V gene, CDR1 is LGHNA and CDR2 is YSLEER. This CDR3 is built from 14 residues. The germline V and J ends were trimmed by 1 base and 0 bases, with 5 bases remaining between them.

With regard to this clone: This CDR3 is also generated by other DNA sequences in the sample. The chain links TRBV5-1 to TRBJ2-7; either TRBD1 or TRBD2 may fit D (5 bases each). The CDR3 covers 15 residues. From germline, CDR1 is SGHRS and CDR2 YFSETQ. The V gene lost 4 bases and the J gene lost 1 base, with 15 bases spanning the gap. DNA for the CDR3: TGCGCCAGCAGCCCCGGGACGGCACTTTCCTACGAGCAGTACTTC. Its translation: CASSPGTALSYEQYF.

The rearrangement joins TRBV2 to TRBJ2-2; perhaps TRBD1 as D (5 bases). The CDR3 totals 16 residues. Germline CDR1 and CDR2: SNHLY and FYNNEI. V was shortened by 2 bases and J by 3 bases, with 13 bases between the two germline ends. This CDR3 is CASSERGGEDTGELFF. In DNA form, the CDR3 reads TGTGCCAGCAGTGAAAGGGGTGGGGAAGACACCGGGGAGCTGTTTTTT.

This chain uses TRBV9 with TRBJ2-3; TRBD2 agrees at 10 bases. The V gene's germline CDR1 is SGDLS and CDR2 YYNGEE. This CDR3 comprises 18 residues. The V and J ends lost 0 bases and 0 bases, in that order; junction bases with no gene match: 7. This chain's CDR3 is CASSVEGSGGASTDTQYF. Written as DNA, the CDR3 is TGTGCCAGCAGCGTAGAAGGGAGCGGGGGGGCTAGCACAGATACGCAGTATTTT.

DNA for the CDR3: TGTGCCAGCAGTGAGGTTTTCAGGGGACCAAGTGAAAAACTGTTTTTT. Amino acids: CASSEVFRGPSEKLFF. The chain combines TRBV6-1 with TRBJ1-4; possibly TRBD1 for D (6 bases). The germline V and J ends were trimmed by 3 bases and 7 bases, with 18 bases remaining between them. This CDR3 has 16 amino acids. Germline V gene sequence: CDR1 MNHNS, CDR2 SASEGT.

The J gene is TRBJ1-5, the V gene TRBV18; the match to TRBD1 covers 9 bases. The CDR3 consists of 14 residues. Looked up from germline, CDR1 is KGHSH and CDR2 is LQKENI. V shed 6 bases and J 6 bases; nucleotides not matched to a gene: 6. CDR3 in DNA: TGTGCCAGCTCGGTAGGACAGGGGAGTCAGCCCCAGCATTTT. Translating gives CASSVGQGSQPQHF.

This chain links TRBV2 with TRBJ2-1, with unresolved D. Per the germline V gene, CDR1 is SNHLY and CDR2 is FYNNEI. The CDR3 runs 12 residues. V was cut by 6 bases and J by 6 bases, with 9 bases left in between. The CDR3 DNA sequence: TGTGCCAGCAGATCGGGTGGCAATGAGCAGTTCTTC. Its protein product is CASRSGGNEQFF.

V usage is TRBV15 and J usage is TRBJ2-3; TRBD1 might be the D (5 bases). V dropped 0 bases and J dropped 1 base, with 14 bases sitting between them. Germline CDR1 and CDR2: LNHNV and YYDKDF (reference sequence). The length of the CDR3 is 17 residues. The CDR3 spells CATSRDLTARRTDTQYF. Here the CDR3 DNA reads TGTGCCACCAGCAGAGATCTGACAGCTCGCCGCACAGATACGCAGTATTTT.

CDR3 region: CASSLRHPPDSYNEQFF. CDR3 sequence (DNA): TGTGCCAGCTCACTAAGGCACCCGCCGGACTCCTACAATGAGCAGTTCTTC. The chain employs TRBV18 and TRBJ2-1; D is unclear. V was pared by 4 bases and J by 0 bases, with 16 bases between. The germline V gene has CDR1 KGHSH and CDR2 LQKENI. This CDR3 region has 17 residues. The whole variable domain, remainder taken from reference TRBV18 and TRBJ2-1, is NAGVMQNPRHLVRRRGQEARLRCSPMKGHSHVYWYRQLPEEGLKFMVYLQKENIIDESGMPKERFSAEFPKEGPSILRIQQVVRGDSAAYFCASSLRHPPDSYNEQFFGPGTRLTVL.